One sample yielded the 15 T cell receptor beta chains listed below, sequenced in a study of blood T cell repertoires in COVID-19. Measured with immunoSEQ multiplex PCR; TCRdb has only the in-frame clones, and not every one. The sample lists more than 300,000 clones, more than 75% occurring once. Sequenced material: PBMCs or T cells enriched from blood (not recorded which). These TCRs come from a young woman who had recovered from COVID-19.

V is TRBV2 and J is TRBJ1-2; 9 positions agree with TRBD1. Trimming cost V 4 bases and J 5 bases; bases outside gene matches: 14. From germline, CDR1 is SNHLY and CDR2 FYNNEI. CDR3 length equals 17 residues. The CDR3 bases are TGTGCCAGCAGTGCCACCGCCCGGGACAGGGCGAGATATGGCTACACCTTC. This sequence encodes CASSATARDRARYGYTF.

This chain uses TRBV7-2 with TRBJ1-1, with D tentatively TRBD1 (6 bases). This CDR3 is 13 amino acids long. Germline V gene lookup returns CDR1 SGHTA and CDR2 FQGNSA. The V and J ends lost 3 bases and 11 bases respectively, with 16 bases between them. CDR3 nucleotide sequence: TGTGCCAGCAGCTTTCGGCCTTCAGGGGTGGCTTTCTTT. Its protein is CASSFRPSGVAFF.

Only one count was recorded for this clone. This chain uses TRBV14 with TRBJ2-5; 9 bases are a match to TRBD2. The CDR3 contains 17 residues. CDR1 is SGHDN, CDR2 FVKESK, per germline. V shed 0 bases, J shed 9 bases, and the junction held 14 bases outside the gene matches. The CDR3 DNA reads as TGTGCCAGCAGCCAAGATCCCCGGGCTAGCGGGGACGGACCCCAGTACTTC. This translates into CASSQDPRASGDGPQYF.

V and J are TRBV6-5 and TRBJ1-5, with TRBD1 matching 7 bases. V was pared by 5 bases and J by 7 bases, with 8 bases of the junction left unmatched. Germline CDR1 reads MNHEY; CDR2 reads SVGAGI. CDR3 length: 14 residues. The CDR3 DNA reads as TGTGCCAGCAGTCGGACAGGTTCAGGGCAGCCCCAGCATTTT. It specifies CASSRTGSGQPQHF.

The V and J genes are TRBV12-3 or TRBV12-4 and TRBJ2-3; D is undetermined. V dropped 2 bases and J dropped 5 bases, with 8 bases sitting between them. CDR3 length equals 13 residues. The CDR3 nucleotides read TGTGCCAGCAGTTTATCGGGTGTAGATACGCAGTATTTT. Its protein product is CASSLSGVDTQYF.

CDR3 DNA: TGTGCCAGTAGTCTGGGCAGGACCGCTATGGAGGGGACCTTC. This gives the protein CASSLGRTAMEGTF. The chain recombines TRBV19 with TRBJ1-2, with D possibly matching TRBD1 (5 bases). The CDR3 has 14 amino acids. Trimming removed 5 bases at V and 14 bases at J, with 24 bases between. From germline, CDR1 is LNHDA and CDR2 SQIVND (reference sequence).

The chain carries TRBV7-6 and TRBJ2-7; tentative D call: TRBD2 (6 bases). Germline CDR1 and CDR2: SGHVS and FNYEAQ. Trimming left V 5 bases short and J 2 bases short, with 13 bases between. The CDR3 spans 14 residues. CDR3 in DNA: TGTGCCAGCAGCCCGCGGGACCGAACCTACGAGCAGTACTTC. Its protein product is CASSPRDRTYEQYF.

CDR3 region: CASSLVDNEQFF. The DNA for the CDR3 is TGTGCCAGCAGCTTAGTCGACAATGAGCAGTTCTTC. The chain uses TRBV11-3 and TRBJ2-1; D is unresolved. This CDR3 spans 12 amino acids. Trimming pared 1 base from V and 5 bases from J, leaving 3 bases between. Germline CDR1 is SGHNT and CDR2 is YENEEA.

V gene TRBV13 combines with J gene TRBJ2-7; TRBD1 matches 9 bases. The CDR3 has 15 amino acids. CDR1 and CDR2 from the germline V gene are PRHDT and FYEKMQ (reference sequence). With V trimmed by 2 bases and J by 4 bases, 6 bases remained unmatched. The CDR3 sequence: CASSLTGGIGYEQYF. Here the CDR3 DNA reads TGTGCCAGCAGCTTAACAGGGGGCATCGGTTACGAGCAGTACTTC.

This clone was recorded once. This chain joins TRBV10-3 and TRBJ1-2, with D hard to call. Trimming cost V 2 bases and J 8 bases, with 15 bases left between them. The germline CDR1 and CDR2 sequences are ENHRY and SYGVKD. This CDR3 has 14 residues. The CDR3 spells CAISEPNGVRGYTF. In DNA form, the CDR3 reads TGTGCCATCAGTGAGCCGAACGGGGTGCGAGGCTACACCTTC.

The gene calls are TRBV15 and TRBJ1-2; maybe TRBD1 (5 bases). The CDR3 spans 12 residues. V dropped 2 bases and J dropped 5 bases, with 6 bases sitting between them. Germline lookup yields CDR1 LNHNV and CDR2 YYDKDF (reference sequence). The CDR3 sequence: CATSRQGYGYTF. CDR3 in DNA: TGTGCCACCAGCAGACAGGGATATGGCTACACCTTC. Using reference TRBV15 and TRBJ1-2 for the parts outside the CDR3, the full variable domain is DAMVIQNPRYQVTQFGKPVTLSCSQTLNHNVMYWYQQKSSQAPKLLFHYYDKDFNNEADTPDNFQSRRPNTSFCFLDIRSPGLGDTAMYLCATSRQGYGYTFGSGTRLTVV.

Only one count was recorded for this clone. V usage is TRBV5-5 and J usage is TRBJ2-1; TRBD2 matches 7 bases. V was clipped by 0 bases and J by 9 bases; unmatched bases: 6. Germline-derived CDR1 and CDR2 are SGHKS and YYEKEE (reference sequence). This CDR3 has 14 amino acids. The CDR3 sequence is CASSLVSGYGEQFF. CDR3 nucleotide sequence: TGTGCCAGCAGCTTGGTTAGCGGGTACGGTGAGCAGTTCTTC.

This sequence joins TRBV18 and TRBJ1-1; 8 positions agree with TRBD1. CDR1 and CDR2 (germline): KGHSH, LQKENI. The CDR3 runs to 14 residues. Trimming at V came to 8 bases and at J to 4 bases, leaving 9 bases not matched to a gene. CDR3 in amino acids: CASQIGQGSTEAFF. The CDR3 region has the DNA TGTGCCAGCCAGATAGGACAGGGTTCCACTGAAGCTTTCTTT.

The table lists this clone with a count of one. The J gene is TRBJ2-5, the V gene TRBV5-8; D unresolved. The V gene lost 9 bases and the J gene lost 3 bases, with 15 bases spanning the gap. The CDR3 loop spans 13 amino acids. Looked up from germline, CDR1 is SGHTS and CDR2 is YDEGEE. The CDR3 nucleotides read TGTGCCACCTACCCGAGGTGGGAAGAGACCCAGTACTTC. It translates to CATYPRWEETQYF.

DNA of the CDR3: TGTGCCAGCAGCCCCTGGCGGACTCGGTGGAATTCACCCCTCCACTTT. Translating it yields CASSPWRTRWNSPLHF. This chain connects TRBV4-2 to TRBJ1-6; no reliable D call. In germline, CDR1 is LGHNA, CDR2 YNFKEQ. This CDR3 is built from 16 residues. Trimming cost V 4 bases and J 7 bases, with 17 bases left between them.